This TCR beta chain was retrieved from a study of shared clonotypes between healthy human individuals. Study conclusions and caveats: Large sequencing depth failed to make sorted-subset sequencing complete, rarefaction showed. The naive CD4 repertoires of a few donors were compared, and approximately 4.7% of clonotypes were shared. Clonotypes which were not shared had lower generation probabilities than clonotypes that all four donors shared.

This table comes from immunoSEQ multiplex PCR, and its TCRdb copy is limited to in-frame clones, with some not included. The sample includes roughly 1.5 million clones, 95% to 99% seen only once; the top ten take approximately 0.45%. Details on this clone: Its antigen is not identified.

The junction had 9 bases not matched to a gene; V was cut back by 0 bases and J by 8 bases. In germline, CDR1 is LGHNA, CDR2 YSLEER. CDR3 length: 15 amino acids. The sequenced sample was naive CD4+ T cells sorted from blood. Subset meaning: CD45RA+ positively selected. This sequence originates from a man aged 25 to 40 in good health. The rearrangement uses TRBV4-3 and TRBJ1-2; 7 bases map to TRBD1. The CDR3 loop is CASSQDSGQAGGYTF. Written as DNA, the CDR3 is TGCGCCAGCAGCCAAGATAGTGGACAGGCGGGCGGCTACACCTTC.